Below, 27 T cell receptor beta chains from the same sample are listed, as sequenced in a study of blood T cells in healthy people across ages. The second PCR ran about 6 to 12 cycles with a sample-barcoded 5' primer and J-beta primers. MiXCR, applied by TCRdb to the 5' RACE reads, yields one record per CDR3 protein. The sample includes 650,000 to 900,000 distinct CDR3 sequences, 62% of them seen just once. Sequencing was carried out using blood. The source of these receptors is a young man in good health.

The J gene is TRBJ2-4, the V gene TRBV13; D is possibly TRBD1 or TRBD2 (5 bases each). CDR3 size: 13 residues. Germline lookup yields CDR1 PRHDT and CDR2 FYEKMQ (reference sequence). The V end was cut by 5 bases, the J end by 13 bases, with 18 bases between. The CDR3: CASSQRDVGEQYF. The CDR3 DNA is TGTGCCAGCAGCCAAAGGGACGTCGGGGAGCAGTACTTC.

This clonotype was detected many times. The gene calls are TRBV20-1 and TRBJ2-2, with 9 bases aligning to TRBD2. Germline V gene data show CDR1 as DFQATT and CDR2 as SNEGSKA (reference sequence). This CDR3 region has 16 residues. V was clipped by 3 bases and J by 7 bases; unmatched bases: 12. The CDR3 DNA sequence: TGCAGTGCTAGTATGTTGCGGGGGGGCATCGGCGGGGAGCTGTTTTTT. This translates into CSASMLRGGIGGELFF.

This chain links TRBV11-2 with TRBJ2-3, with D hard to call. CDR3 length equals 14 residues. Germline-derived CDR1 and CDR2 are SGHAT and FQNNGV. V was pared by 2 bases and J by 5 bases, with 11 bases between. CDR3 coding DNA: TGTGCCAGCAGCTTATCGTCTAATGTAGATACGCAGTATTTT. It translates to CASSLSSNVDTQYF.

This chain uses TRBV10-3 with TRBJ1-1; 9 bases align to TRBD1. The junction had 3 bases not matched to a gene; V was cut back by 6 bases and J by 10 bases. This CDR3 spans 11 amino acids. The germline gives CDR1 ENHRY, CDR2 SYGVKD. CDR3 DNA: TGTGCCATCAGGGAGACAGGGGGAGCTTTCTTT. Translated: CAIRETGGAFF.

The V and J genes are TRBV4-3 and TRBJ1-5; D is undetermined. CDR1 LGHNA and CDR2 YSLEER come from the germline V gene. The V end lost 5 bases, the J end lost 5 bases, and 10 bases lay between the germline ends. The CDR3 has 13 amino acids. The CDR3 region is CASSLQADQPQHF. The CDR3, as DNA: TGCGCCAGCAGCTTACAAGCAGATCAGCCCCAGCATTTT.

The rearrangement uses TRBV4-2 and TRBJ2-7; 9 nucleotides agree with TRBD2. J was trimmed by 3 bases and V by 0 bases; bases with no gene match: 6. Germline V CDR1 and CDR2: LGHNA, YNFKEQ. The CDR3 consists of 16 residues. The DNA for the CDR3 is TGTGCCAGCAGCCAAGATTCGCTAGCGGGGTACTACGAGCAGTACTTC. It yields the protein CASSQDSLAGYYEQYF.

The chain links TRBV12-3 or TRBV12-4 to TRBJ2-5; the match to TRBD2 covers 12 bases. The CDR3 consists of 15 residues. Germline trimming cut 5 bases from V and 6 bases from J; bases unmatched to any gene: 7. The CDR3 region is CASSPTSGGVKTQYF. The CDR3 DNA is TGTGCCAGCAGTCCGACTAGCGGGGGTGTCAAGACCCAGTACTTC.

The CDR3 protein is CASSRTGTSRGTQYF. The CDR3, as DNA: TGTGCCAGCAGCCGAACCGGGACTAGCAGGGGGACCCAGTACTTC. The V gene is TRBV7-2, the J gene TRBJ2-5; 9 bases line up with TRBD2. This CDR3 is built from 15 residues. Looked up from germline, CDR1 is SGHTA and CDR2 is FQGNSA. The V and J ends lost 5 bases and 7 bases, in that order; junction bases with no gene match: 11.

The gene calls are TRBV20-1 and TRBJ2-1; TRBD2 aligns across 7 bases. The CDR3 runs to 17 residues. V gave up 5 bases and J gave up 0 bases; unmatched junction bases: 13. Germline loops: CDR1 DFQATT, CDR2 SNEGSKA (reference sequence). CDR3 in DNA: TGCAGTGCTCAATGGGGCGGGGGTACGCTCTCCTACAATGAGCAGTTCTTC. Amino acids: CSAQWGGGTLSYNEQFF.

J is TRBJ1-5 and V is TRBV12-3 or TRBV12-4; the D gene is possibly TRBD1 (5 bases). Trimming removed 8 bases at V and 2 bases at J, with 16 bases between. The CDR3 is made up of 15 amino acids. The CDR3: CASGEQTVGNQPQHF. Written as DNA, the CDR3 is TGTGCCAGCGGGGAGCAGACAGTGGGCAATCAGCCCCAGCATTTT.

This chain joins TRBV29-1 and TRBJ1-1, with D unclear. The CDR3 is made up of 12 amino acids. V lost 8 bases and J lost 4, with 14 bases in between. Germline CDR1 is SQVTM and CDR2 is ANQGSEA. CDR3 coding DNA: TGCAGCTTGACCCGGGCAGGCACTGAAGCTTTCTTT. It specifies CSLTRAGTEAFF.

The J gene is TRBJ2-4, the V gene TRBV20-1; D tentatively reads TRBD1 or TRBD2 (6 bases each). CDR3 size: 15 residues. V was clipped by 3 bases and J by 3 bases, with 15 bases between them. CDR1 and CDR2 from the germline V gene are DFQATT and SNEGSKA (reference sequence). The chain's CDR3 is CSASPGALVKNIQYF. The DNA of the CDR3 is TGCAGTGCTAGTCCGGGGGCCCTAGTCAAAAACATTCAGTACTTC.

The V and J genes are TRBV6-2 or TRBV6-3 and TRBJ2-7; D unresolved. The CDR3 totals 14 residues. V lost 0 bases, J lost 3 bases, and 9 bases lay in between. Germline assignment: CDR1 MNHEY and CDR2 SVGEGT. The DNA for the CDR3 is TGTGCCAGCAGTTACTCGCCCAGAGACTACGAGCAGTACTTC. This codes for CASSYSPRDYEQYF.

CDR3 nucleotide sequence: TGTGCCAGCAGCCCTCGACAGGGGATGGCAGATACGCAGTATTTT. It translates to CASSPRQGMADTQYF. The chain is built from TRBV13 and TRBJ2-3; the match to TRBD1 covers 8 bases. The V and J ends lost 5 bases and 4 bases, in that order; junction bases with no gene match: 8. The germline gives CDR1 PRHDT, CDR2 FYEKMQ (reference sequence). The CDR3 totals 15 residues.

This clonotype has a single count. The V gene is TRBV28, the J gene TRBJ2-4; no clear D gene. This CDR3 comprises 13 residues. Germline V lookup: CDR1 MDHEN, CDR2 SYDVKM. V was shortened by 3 bases and J by 3 bases, with 6 bases between the two germline ends. CDR3 in amino acids: CASSFNSKNIQYF. The CDR3 DNA reads as TGTGCCAGCAGTTTTAACAGCAAAAACATTCAGTACTTC.

Ten or more counts support this clonotype. The chain carries TRBV7-2 and TRBJ2-3, with 8 bases matching TRBD2. Germline V gene lookup returns CDR1 SGHTA and CDR2 FQGNSA. The CDR3 covers 16 residues. Trimming removed 4 bases from V and 4 bases from J; junction bases left unmatched: 10. The CDR3 loop reads CASSSRRISGADTQYF. The CDR3 nucleotides are TGTGCCAGCAGCTCCCGGCGTATTAGCGGGGCAGATACGCAGTATTTT.

The CDR3 DNA reads TGCGCCAGCAGCTCGGCGGGGGAGGTAGAGACCCAGTACTTC. Translated: CASSSAGEVETQYF. This chain uses TRBV5-1 with TRBJ2-5; 7 nucleotides agree with TRBD2. Germline values: CDR1 SGHRS, CDR2 YFSETQ. The ends lost 3 bases at V and 4 bases at J; junction bases unmatched: 6. The CDR3 is 14 amino acids.

The gene calls are TRBV27 and TRBJ2-3; 11 bases fit TRBD2. The germline CDR1 and CDR2 sequences are MNHEY and SMNVEV (reference sequence). J gave up 5 bases and V 7 bases, and 5 bases lay outside the gene matches. The CDR3 contains 14 residues. The CDR3 nucleotides are TGTGCCAGCAAAACTAGCGGGGGAGGAGATACGCAGTATTTT. Its translation is CASKTSGGGDTQYF.

This clonotype was counted between two and nine times. This chain joins TRBV7-2 and TRBJ2-5; possible D gene TRBD2, 5 bases. With 5 bases removed from V and 11 bases from J, the gap between germline ends came to 15 bases. Germline loops: CDR1 SGHTA, CDR2 FQGNSA. This CDR3 has 12 amino acids. The CDR3 region is CASSGNHGEQYF. DNA of the CDR3: TGTGCCAGCAGCGGAAACCATGGGGAGCAGTACTTC. Complete variable domain (other parts from reference TRBV7-2 and TRBJ2-5): GAGVSQSPSNKVTEKGKDVELRCDPISGHTALYWYRQSLGQGLEFLIYFQGNSAPDKSGLPSDRFSAERTGGSVSTLTIQRTQQEDSAVYLCASSGNHGEQYFGPGTRLLVL.

The chain links TRBV4-3 to TRBJ2-2; possible D gene TRBD2, 7 bases. Germline-derived CDR1 and CDR2 are LGHNA and YSLEER. This CDR3 comprises 17 residues. V shed 0 bases and J shed 4 bases, with 15 bases lying between them. The CDR3 loop is CASSQDWGGPFTGELFF. CDR3 nucleotides: TGCGCCAGCAGCCAAGATTGGGGGGGGCCCTTCACCGGGGAGCTGTTTTTT.

The rearrangement links TRBV27 to TRBJ2-7; 7 nucleotides agree with TRBD1. V lost 4 bases to trimming and J lost 3 bases; unmatched junction nucleotides: 9. CDR3 length: 15 residues. Germline V CDR1 and CDR2: MNHEY, SMNVEV (reference sequence). The chain's CDR3 is CASSSLTGTFYEQYF. In DNA form, the CDR3 reads TGTGCCAGCAGTTCACTGACAGGGACCTTCTACGAGCAGTACTTC.

The V and J genes are TRBV29-1 and TRBJ2-1, with 9 bases that match TRBD1. After removal of 0 bases from V and 8 bases from J, the junction contained 5 bases not matched to a gene. Germline V lookup: CDR1 SQVTM, CDR2 ANQGSEA. The CDR3 is 14 residues long. The CDR3 loop reads CSVEEEGQGHEQFF. As DNA, the CDR3 is TGCAGCGTTGAAGAAGAAGGACAGGGGCATGAGCAGTTCTTC.

The genes are TRBV6-2 or TRBV6-3 and TRBJ2-7; unclear D gene. The CDR3 consists of 13 residues. Per germline, CDR1 MNHEY and CDR2 SVGEGT. V dropped 2 bases and J dropped 2 bases, with 7 bases sitting between them. CDR3 sequence (DNA): TGTGCCAGCAGTTACCAAGTGGCCTACGAGCAGTACTTC. The encoded protein is CASSYQVAYEQYF.

The rearrangement uses TRBV28 and TRBJ2-1; the match to TRBD2 covers 8 bases. The closer fit of TRBJ2-7 to the DNA end suggests the J call may be wrong. CDR1 and CDR2 (germline): MDHEN, SYDVKM. This CDR3 region has 16 residues. CDR3 loop: CASSLASGGLPYEQYF. In DNA, the CDR3 is TGTGCCAGCAGTTTAGCGAGCGGGGGCCTCCCCTACGAGCAGTACTTC.

This clonotype showed up just once. J is TRBJ1-2 and V is TRBV27; D is undetermined. Trimming cost V 3 bases and J 7 bases, with 15 bases left between them. The germline gives CDR1 MNHEY, CDR2 SMNVEV (reference sequence). The CDR3 runs 14 residues. CDR3 in amino acids: CASSLTTVLCGYTF. CDR3 nucleotides: TGTGCCAGCAGTTTGACAACTGTTCTCTGTGGCTACACCTTC.

The chain combines TRBV5-1 with TRBJ2-7; either TRBD1 or TRBD2 may supply D (5 bases each). Matching the DNA end better, TRBJ2-5 makes the J call doubtful. CDR1 SGHRS and CDR2 YFSETQ come from the germline V gene. The CDR3 extends over 15 amino acids. CDR3 nucleotides: TGCGCCAGCCGAAGGTGGGACGGACCTAAAGAGACCCAGTACTTC. Its translation is CASRRWDGPKETQYF.

The chain recombines TRBV6-5 with TRBJ1-2; D ambiguous. This CDR3 region has 15 residues. V lost 10 bases and J lost 8, with 26 bases in between. The germline V gene has CDR1 MNHEY and CDR2 SVGAGI. CDR3 in amino acids: CATTPSSDLRLGYTF. In nucleotides, the CDR3 is TGTGCCACTACCCCGTCAAGTGATCTTCGTTTAGGCTACACCTTC.